These T cell receptor beta chains were read from a single sample in a study of blood T cell repertoires in COVID-19. The assay was immunoSEQ multiplex PCR, and TCRdb's table has in-frame clones only and misses some. The table records 490,000 or so clones, approximately 88% of them present only once. The sequencing input was PBMCs or T cells enriched from blood (not recorded which). The receptor source for this set is a woman between 40 and 55 years old who had recovered from COVID-19. The CDR3 runs from the conserved cysteine through the conserved F or W. Each record gives: CDR3 protein, CDR3 DNA, J gene, V gene, D gene, clone size. D genes are given only for firm matches. Part of the rows lack a size; the others show once, few, many or a class for expanded clones.

cdr3_aa: CASSLSQGPTEAFF; cdr3_nt: TGCGCCAGCAGCTTATCACAGGGGCCCACTGAAGCTTTCTTT; j_call: TRBJ1-1; v_call: TRBV5-1; d_call: TRBD1; clone_size: -
cdr3_aa: CASAGDRGYNSPLHF; cdr3_nt: TGTGCTAGTGCCGGAGACAGGGGGTATAATTCACCCCTCCACTTT; j_call: TRBJ1-6; v_call: TRBV12-5; d_call: TRBD1; clone_size: -
cdr3_aa: CASSQDNNNEQFF; cdr3_nt: TGCGCCAGCAGCCAAGATAATAACAATGAGCAGTTCTTC; j_call: TRBJ2-1; v_call: TRBV4-3; d_call: -; clone_size: -
cdr3_aa: CASNGEVGQFF; cdr3_nt: TGTGCCAGCAACGGTGAGGTTGGTCAGTTCTTC; j_call: TRBJ2-1; v_call: TRBV2; d_call: -; clone_size: -
cdr3_aa: CASSLLGGRTEAFF; cdr3_nt: TGTGCCAGCAGTTTATTGGGGGGAAGGACTGAAGCTTTCTTT; j_call: TRBJ1-1; v_call: TRBV28; d_call: -; clone_size: -
cdr3_aa: CASSHRGETYEQYF; cdr3_nt: TGTGCCAGCAGCCACCGAGGAGAAACCTACGAGCAGTACTTC; j_call: TRBJ2-7; v_call: TRBV7-2; d_call: -; clone_size: -
cdr3_aa: CASSIDPRYGGSEAFF; cdr3_nt: TGTGCCAGTAGTATAGATCCAAGGTACGGGGGTAGTGAAGCTTTCTTT; j_call: TRBJ1-1; v_call: TRBV19; d_call: -; clone_size: few
cdr3_aa: CASSTRLAGTDTQYF; cdr3_nt: TGTGCCAGCAGCACCAGACTAGCGGGAACAGATACGCAGTATTTT; j_call: TRBJ2-3; v_call: TRBV28; d_call: TRBD2; clone_size: -
cdr3_aa: CASSLAYLREQYF; cdr3_nt: TGTGCCAGCAGCTTGGCCTACCTACGAGAGCAGTACTTC; j_call: TRBJ2-7; v_call: TRBV5-8; d_call: -; clone_size: -
cdr3_aa: CASSRLASAVANEQYF; cdr3_nt: TGTGCCAGCAGCCGCTTGGCTAGCGCGGTTGCAAACGAGCAGTACTTC; j_call: TRBJ2-7; v_call: TRBV7-2; d_call: -; clone_size: -
cdr3_aa: CASSSRSGTTLRDGYTF; cdr3_nt: TGCGCCAGCAGCTCAAGATCTGGGACAACTTTACGGGATGGCTACACCTTC; j_call: TRBJ1-2; v_call: TRBV5-1; d_call: -; clone_size: -
cdr3_aa: CASGLSQSYGNTIYF; cdr3_nt: TGTGCTAGTGGTTTGTCCCAGTCTTATGGAAACACCATATATTTT; j_call: TRBJ1-3; v_call: TRBV12-5; d_call: -; clone_size: -
cdr3_aa: CASSSYLDRVREQYF; cdr3_nt: TGTGCCAGCAGCTCCTACCTAGACAGGGTCCGCGAGCAGTACTTC; j_call: TRBJ2-7; v_call: TRBV5-4; d_call: TRBD1; clone_size: -
cdr3_aa: CASRRLAQVGEQYF; cdr3_nt: TGTGCCAGCAGGAGACTAGCGCAGGTGGGGGAGCAGTACTTC; j_call: TRBJ2-7; v_call: TRBV21-1; d_call: -; clone_size: -
cdr3_aa: CASSPGTYSSEAFF; cdr3_nt: TGTGCCAGCAGCCCCGGGACATATTCTTCTGAAGCTTTCTTT; j_call: TRBJ1-1; v_call: TRBV14; d_call: -; clone_size: once
cdr3_aa: CASSLGGILDTEAFF; cdr3_nt: TGTGCCAGCAGCTTAGGAGGCATCCTGGACACTGAAGCTTTCTTT; j_call: TRBJ1-1; v_call: TRBV7-9; d_call: -; clone_size: -
cdr3_aa: CASSLRLAGVGEQYF; cdr3_nt: TGTGCCAGCAGCTTAAGACTAGCGGGAGTAGGCGAGCAGTACTTC; j_call: TRBJ2-7; v_call: TRBV11-3; d_call: TRBD2; clone_size: -
cdr3_aa: CASDGYQETQYF; cdr3_nt: TGTGCCAGCGACGGGTACCAAGAGACCCAGTACTTC; j_call: TRBJ2-5; v_call: TRBV6-5; d_call: -; clone_size: -
cdr3_aa: CASSPLDSTNTEAFF; cdr3_nt: TGTGCCAGCAGTCCGCTGGACAGCACAAACACTGAAGCTTTCTTT; j_call: TRBJ1-1; v_call: TRBV27; d_call: -; clone_size: -
cdr3_aa: CASSSRGGDTEAFF; cdr3_nt: TGTGCCAGCAGTTCAAGGGGCGGGGACACTGAAGCTTTCTTT; j_call: TRBJ1-1; v_call: TRBV21-1; d_call: -; clone_size: -
cdr3_aa: CASSPNGWEETQYF; cdr3_nt: TGTGCCAGCAGCCCCAACGGGTGGGAAGAGACCCAGTACTTC; j_call: TRBJ2-5; v_call: TRBV4-2; d_call: -; clone_size: -
cdr3_aa: CASTRTGNVAFF; cdr3_nt: TGTGCCAGCACCCGTACAGGGAATGTGGCTTTCTTT; j_call: TRBJ1-1; v_call: TRBV2; d_call: -; clone_size: -
cdr3_aa: CASSHRETQYF; cdr3_nt: TGTGCCAGCAGCCATCGGGAGACCCAGTACTTC; j_call: TRBJ2-5; v_call: TRBV5-4; d_call: -; clone_size: few
cdr3_aa: CASSIPPGTRGSGANVLTF; cdr3_nt: TGTGCCAGTAGTATTCCGCCCGGGACAAGGGGCTCTGGGGCCAACGTCCTGACTTTC; j_call: TRBJ2-6; v_call: TRBV19; d_call: -; clone_size: -
cdr3_aa: CASSISGEIPYNEQFF; cdr3_nt: TGTGCCAGTAGTATCTCGGGGGAAATCCCCTACAATGAGCAGTTCTTC; j_call: TRBJ2-1; v_call: TRBV19; d_call: -; clone_size: -
cdr3_aa: CASSLDSHQSSPLHF; cdr3_nt: TGTGCCAGCAGCCTAGACTCCCACCAAAGTTCACCCCTCCACTTT; j_call: TRBJ1-6; v_call: TRBV9; d_call: -; clone_size: many
cdr3_aa: CAIRDSHSGNTIYF; cdr3_nt: TGTGCCATCAGAGACAGCCACTCTGGAAACACCATATATTTT; j_call: TRBJ1-3; v_call: TRBV10-3; d_call: -; clone_size: -
cdr3_aa: CASSVETGVSNEQFF; cdr3_nt: TGTGCCAGCAGCGTAGAAACGGGAGTTAGCAATGAGCAGTTCTTC; j_call: TRBJ2-1; v_call: TRBV9; d_call: -; clone_size: -
cdr3_aa: CASSANRGQGFYGYTF; cdr3_nt: TGTGCCAGCAGTGCCAACAGAGGACAGGGGTTCTATGGCTACACCTTC; j_call: TRBJ1-2; v_call: TRBV6-1; d_call: TRBD1; clone_size: -
cdr3_aa: CASSDQGVGYTF; cdr3_nt: TGTGCCAGCAGTGACCAGGGGGTGGGCTACACCTTC; j_call: TRBJ1-2; v_call: TRBV28; d_call: TRBD1; clone_size: -
cdr3_aa: CSVLEGYTF; cdr3_nt: TGCAGCGTACTGGAGGGCTACACCTTC; j_call: TRBJ1-2; v_call: TRBV29-1; d_call: -; clone_size: -
cdr3_aa: CAWSVDTPYEQYF; cdr3_nt: TGTGCCTGGAGTGTAGACACCCCCTACGAGCAGTACTTC; j_call: TRBJ2-7; v_call: TRBV30; d_call: -; clone_size: -
cdr3_aa: CASSGSWAEQFF; cdr3_nt: TGTGCCAGCAGCGGATCATGGGCCGAGCAGTTCTTC; j_call: TRBJ2-1; v_call: TRBV7-9; d_call: -; clone_size: -
cdr3_aa: CASSILGTGEQPQHF; cdr3_nt: TGTGCCAGTAGTATTTTGGGGACAGGGGAACAGCCCCAGCATTTT; j_call: TRBJ1-5; v_call: TRBV19; d_call: TRBD1; clone_size: -
cdr3_aa: CASSLDRYEQYF; cdr3_nt: TGTGCCAGCAGCTTGGACAGGTACGAGCAGTACTTC; j_call: TRBJ2-7; v_call: TRBV5-4; d_call: -; clone_size: -
cdr3_aa: CASLRKGGNTIYF; cdr3_nt: TGTGCCAGCCTCAGGAAGGGGGGGAACACCATATATTTT; j_call: TRBJ1-3; v_call: TRBV6-5; d_call: -; clone_size: -
cdr3_aa: CASGRDRVIANYGYTF; cdr3_nt: TGTGCCAGCGGCCGGGACAGGGTCATAGCTAACTATGGCTACACCTTC; j_call: TRBJ1-2; v_call: TRBV2; d_call: TRBD1; clone_size: -
cdr3_aa: CASGLMGGRTEAFF; cdr3_nt: TGTGCTAGTGGTTTGATGGGGGGTAGGACTGAAGCTTTCTTT; j_call: TRBJ1-1; v_call: TRBV12-5; d_call: -; clone_size: -
cdr3_aa: CASTSGGPDYYEQYF; cdr3_nt: TGCGCCAGTACTAGCGGGGGGCCTGACTACTACGAGCAGTACTTC; j_call: TRBJ2-7; v_call: TRBV5-1; d_call: TRBD2; clone_size: -
cdr3_aa: CASSLSGSSGNTIYF; cdr3_nt: TGTGCCAGCAGCTTGTCTGGGAGCTCTGGAAACACCATATATTTT; j_call: TRBJ1-3; v_call: TRBV7-9; d_call: -; clone_size: -
cdr3_aa: CASSPPQGANSPLHF; cdr3_nt: TGTGCCAGCAGCCCCCCACAGGGGGCCAATTCACCCCTCCACTTT; j_call: TRBJ1-6; v_call: TRBV4-2; d_call: TRBD1; clone_size: -
cdr3_aa: CATSDLNVGFRNIQYF; cdr3_nt: TGTGCCACCAGTGATTTGAATGTTGGTTTCAGGAACATTCAGTACTTC; j_call: TRBJ2-4; v_call: TRBV24-1; d_call: -; clone_size: -
cdr3_aa: CASSQNDRGQPQHF; cdr3_nt: TGTGCCAGCAGCCAAAATGACAGGGGCCAGCCCCAGCATTTT; j_call: TRBJ1-5; v_call: TRBV7-9; d_call: TRBD1; clone_size: -
cdr3_aa: CASTLSPYGYTF; cdr3_nt: TGTGCCAGTACTCTCAGTCCCTATGGCTACACCTTC; j_call: TRBJ1-2; v_call: TRBV19; d_call: -; clone_size: -
cdr3_aa: CASSLVGTGVTDTQYF; cdr3_nt: TGTGCCAGCAGCTTGGTAGGGACAGGGGTAACAGATACGCAGTATTTT; j_call: TRBJ2-3; v_call: TRBV5-5; d_call: TRBD1; clone_size: -
cdr3_aa: CSASIAGYNEQFF; cdr3_nt: TGCAGTGCTAGTATCGCGGGATACAATGAGCAGTTCTTC; j_call: TRBJ2-1; v_call: TRBV20-1; d_call: -; clone_size: once
cdr3_aa: CASNRLAGVDEQFF; cdr3_nt: TGTGCCAGTAATAGACTAGCGGGAGTGGATGAGCAGTTCTTC; j_call: TRBJ2-1; v_call: TRBV19; d_call: TRBD2; clone_size: -
cdr3_aa: CAWSGDSSGANVLTF; cdr3_nt: TGTGCCTGGAGTGGCGATAGCTCTGGGGCCAACGTCCTGACTTTC; j_call: TRBJ2-6; v_call: TRBV30; d_call: -; clone_size: -
cdr3_aa: CASSEDLSGSTEQFF; cdr3_nt: TGTGCCAGCAGTGAAGATCTGAGCGGGAGTACTGAGCAGTTCTTC; j_call: TRBJ2-1; v_call: TRBV2; d_call: TRBD2; clone_size: -
cdr3_aa: CASQVSAGITGELFF; cdr3_nt: TGCGCCAGCCAAGTATCAGCGGGAATAACCGGGGAGCTGTTTTTT; j_call: TRBJ2-2; v_call: TRBV10-2; d_call: TRBD2; clone_size: -
cdr3_aa: CASSLNRGQAYSYEQYF; cdr3_nt: TGTGCCAGCAGCTTGAATCGCGGACAGGCATACTCCTACGAGCAGTACTTC; j_call: TRBJ2-7; v_call: TRBV11-2; d_call: TRBD1; clone_size: -
cdr3_aa: CASGLVGQASSYNSPLHF; cdr3_nt: TGTGCTAGTGGTTTGGTAGGACAGGCCTCCTCCTATAATTCACCCCTCCACTTT; j_call: TRBJ1-6; v_call: TRBV12-5; d_call: TRBD1; clone_size: -
cdr3_aa: CASSLGADRGSPWETQYF; cdr3_nt: TGTGCCAGCAGCTTAGGGGCGGACAGGGGATCTCCATGGGAGACCCAGTACTTC; j_call: TRBJ2-5; v_call: TRBV11-3; d_call: TRBD1; clone_size: -
cdr3_aa: CASSLVTGGSYNEQFF; cdr3_nt: TGTGCCAGCAGCTTAGTGACAGGGGGGTCCTACAATGAGCAGTTCTTC; j_call: TRBJ2-1; v_call: TRBV11-2; d_call: TRBD1; clone_size: -
cdr3_aa: CASSDLGVSPSGNTEAFF; cdr3_nt: TGTGCCAGCAGTGACCTCGGGGTCTCACCTAGTGGGAACACTGAAGCTTTCTTT; j_call: TRBJ1-1; v_call: TRBV25-1; d_call: -; clone_size: -
cdr3_aa: CASSRGITGELFF; cdr3_nt: TGTGCCAGCAGTCGCGGGATCACCGGGGAGCTGTTTTTT; j_call: TRBJ2-2; v_call: TRBV14; d_call: -; clone_size: -
cdr3_aa: CASSQDRNTEAFF; cdr3_nt: TGTGCCAGCTCGCAGGACAGGAACACTGAAGCTTTCTTT; j_call: TRBJ1-1; v_call: TRBV18; d_call: -; clone_size: -